One and the same sample provided the 7 T cell receptor beta chains below, sequenced in a study of cytomegalovirus exposure and HLA in healthy donors. The PCR contained 60 Vbeta and 13 Jbeta primers. The assay was immunoSEQ multiplex PCR, and TCRdb's table has in-frame clones only and misses some. Of roughly 55,000 clones in the sample, about three quarters were seen once. Sequenced: PBMCs. The source of these receptors is a female donor in good health and CMV-seronegative.

The chain is built from TRBV15 and TRBJ1-5; D might be TRBD1 (6 bases). The CDR3 length is 17 residues. Trimming took off 0 bases at V and 0 bases at J, with 12 bases between the two ends. Germline assignment: CDR1 LNHNV and CDR2 YYDKDF (reference sequence). The CDR3 nucleotides are TGTGCCACCAGCAGAGATTGGACAGATTATAGCAATCAGCCCCAGCATTTT. It codes for CATSRDWTDYSNQPQHF.

The genes are TRBV4-2 and TRBJ2-3, with a weak D call TRBD2 (5 bases). This CDR3 region has 15 residues. The germline gives CDR1 LGHNA, CDR2 YNFKEQ. The V end was cut by 3 bases, the J end by 1 base, with 11 bases between. The CDR3 nucleotides read TGTGCCAGCAGCCAGGATAGCGCACGCACAGATACGCAGTATTTT. As protein: CASSQDSARTDTQYF.

The V gene is TRBV2, the J gene TRBJ2-7, with a tentative D call TRBD2 (6 bases). The CDR3 contains 16 residues. The ends were cut back, 0 bases at V and 3 bases at J, with 15 bases in the middle. Per germline, CDR1 SNHLY and CDR2 FYNNEI. The CDR3 spells CASSEAPGQGGYEQYF. CDR3 in DNA: TGTGCCAGCAGTGAAGCTCCGGGGCAGGGAGGCTACGAGCAGTACTTC.

This clone was counted a few times. The chain links TRBV30 to TRBJ1-2; 8 positions match TRBD1. J lost 3 bases, V lost 3 bases, and 18 bases had no gene match. This CDR3 spans 18 amino acids. CDR1 and CDR2 from the germline V gene are GTSNPN and SVGIG (reference sequence). Written as DNA, the CDR3 is TGTGCCTGGAGAACAAACAGGGGGAAGAGTTTTATTGACTATGGCTACACCTTC. Protein product: CAWRTNRGKSFIDYGYTF.

The V gene is TRBV10-3, the J gene TRBJ1-5, with D hard to call. V dropped 8 bases and J dropped 1 base, with 6 bases sitting between them. Germline CDR1 reads ENHRY; CDR2 reads SYGVKD. The CDR3 runs 12 residues. As DNA, the CDR3 is TGTGCCATCGGGGAGAGCAATCAGCCCCAGCATTTT. Protein: CAIGESNQPQHF.

The chain has TRBV19 and TRBJ1-2; 11 bases line up with TRBD1. V lost 5 bases to trimming and J lost 4 bases; unmatched junction nucleotides: 6. CDR1 LNHDA and CDR2 SQIVND come from the germline V gene (reference sequence). The CDR3 is 15 amino acids. The CDR3 region has the DNA TGTGCCAGTAGTCTCGGGACAGGGGGTAGCTATGGCTACACCTTC. Translation: CASSLGTGGSYGYTF.

This sequence joins TRBV7-6 and TRBJ1-1; D not resolved. CDR3 size: 13 residues. Trimming removed 1 base from V and 5 bases from J, with 8 bases in between. CDR1 is SGHVS and CDR2 is FNYEAQ in the germline V gene. CDR3 residues: CASSLDSETEAFF. Written as DNA, the CDR3 is TGTGCCAGCAGCTTAGACTCCGAGACTGAAGCTTTCTTT.